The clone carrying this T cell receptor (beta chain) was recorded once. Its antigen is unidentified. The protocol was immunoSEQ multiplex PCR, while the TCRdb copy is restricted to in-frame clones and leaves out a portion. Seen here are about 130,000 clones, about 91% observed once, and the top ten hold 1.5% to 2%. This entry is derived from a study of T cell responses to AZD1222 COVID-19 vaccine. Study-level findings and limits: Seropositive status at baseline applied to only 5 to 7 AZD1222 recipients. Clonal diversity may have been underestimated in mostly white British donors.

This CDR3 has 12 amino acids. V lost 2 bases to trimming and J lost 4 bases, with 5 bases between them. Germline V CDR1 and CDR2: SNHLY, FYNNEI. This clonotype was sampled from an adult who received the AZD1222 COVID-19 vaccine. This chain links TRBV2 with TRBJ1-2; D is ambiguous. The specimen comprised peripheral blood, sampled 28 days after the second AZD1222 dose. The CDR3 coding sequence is TGTGCCAGCAGTGAATACAGCTATGGCTACACCTTC. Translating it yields CASSEYSYGYTF.